This T cell receptor beta chain was found in a study of shared clonotypes between healthy human individuals. Study results and limitations: Despite large depth, rarefaction showed incomplete sorted-subset sequencing. Across a handful of donors, naive CD4 shared around 5.3%, naive CD8 approximately 3.5%, memory CD4 over 2%, memory CD8 0.4%. Memory subsets generally showed smaller estimated richness than naive subsets did. Non-shared clonotypes had lower generation probabilities than clonotypes shared by all four sorted-subset donors.

Generated by immunoSEQ multiplex PCR, the TCRdb table keeps only in-frame clones and is missing some. The sample holds 2 million to 2.5 million clones; 95% are singletons and the top ten take roughly 0.13%. CDR1 is SEHNR and CDR2 is FQNEAQ in the germline V gene (reference sequence). The V gene lost 10 bases and the J gene lost 0 bases, with 18 bases spanning the gap. This CDR3 has 15 residues. Notes on this clone: As yet, its antigen is unknown.

The sequence was obtained from a man between 18 and 29 years old in good health. Sequencing was done on a sample of naive CD4+ T cells sorted from blood. The subset denotes: CD45RA+ positively selected. This rearrangement joins TRBV7-9 to TRBJ1-1, with D possibly being TRBD1 (5 bases). Here the CDR3 DNA reads TGTGCCACCCTTCGGAGAGGGGTCATGAACACTGAAGCTTTCTTT. Translated, it gives CATLRRGVMNTEAFF.